One sample yielded the 32 T cell receptor beta chains listed below, sequenced in a study of T cell responses to AZD1222 COVID-19 vaccine. TCRdb's table, derived via immunoSEQ multiplex PCR, lists solely in-frame clones and lacks some. The data contain 98,000 or so clones, approximately 89% of them singletons. This specimen was peripheral blood, taken on day 0 of AZD1222 vaccination. These receptor sequences come from an adult in good health.

The chain uses TRBV7-2 and TRBJ1-1, with TRBD1 matching over 7 bases. Trimming took 5 bases from V and 7 from J; bases not matched to a gene: 13. Germline V CDR1 and CDR2: SGHTA, FQGNSA. This CDR3 has 15 residues. CDR3 sequence reads: CASSPESGGYGEAFF. The CDR3, as DNA: TGTGCCAGCAGCCCCGAGTCAGGGGGGTATGGTGAAGCTTTCTTT.

This chain links TRBV19 with TRBJ2-5; 9 bases line up with TRBD1. This CDR3 has 17 amino acids. CDR1 and CDR2 from the germline V gene are LNHDA and SQIVND (reference sequence). V shed 7 bases, J shed 3 bases, and the junction held 15 bases outside the gene matches. The CDR3 loop is CASNAPGTGKSKETQYF. The CDR3 DNA is TGTGCCAGTAACGCACCAGGGACAGGGAAGTCGAAAGAGACCCAGTACTTC.

The chain joins TRBV7-9 to TRBJ2-3; 8 nucleotides align to TRBD1. The CDR3 length is 15 residues. Per germline, CDR1 SEHNR and CDR2 FQNEAQ (reference sequence). V dropped 1 base and J dropped 6; count of bases not matched to a gene: 6. CDR3 nucleotide sequence: TGTGCCAGCAGCTTAGATATGGACAGGGCGGATACGCAGTATTTT. It encodes CASSLDMDRADTQYF. The full variable domain, with the rest looked up from reference TRBV7-9 and TRBJ2-3, is DTGVSQNPRHKITKRGQNVTFRCDPISEHNRLYWYRQTLGQGPEFLTYFQNEAQLEKSRLLSDRFSAERPKGSFSTLEIQRTEQGDSAMYLCASSLDMDRADTQYFGPGTRLTVL.

This chain links TRBV2 with TRBJ1-3; D perhaps matches TRBD1 (6 bases). Germline V gene lookup returns CDR1 SNHLY and CDR2 FYNNEI. With 5 bases removed from V and 4 bases from J, the gap between germline ends came to 12 bases. CDR3 length: 14 amino acids. CDR3 DNA sequence: TGTGCCAGCAGTACAGGACAGACGGGAAACACCATATATTTT. This translates into CASSTGQTGNTIYF. Supplemented by reference TRBV2 and TRBJ1-3, the full variable domain reads EPEVTQTPSHQVTQMGQEVILRCVPISNHLYFYWYRQILGQKVEFLVSFYNNEISEKSEIFDDQFSVERPDGSNFTLKIRSTKLEDSAMYFCASSTGQTGNTIYFGEGSWLTVV.

The rearrangement links TRBV6-2 or TRBV6-3 to TRBJ1-1; TRBD1 agrees at 7 bases. This CDR3 has 19 amino acids. Germline CDR1 MNHEY, CDR2 SVGEGT. J was trimmed by 0 bases and V by 3 bases; bases with no gene match: 16. The chain's CDR3 is CASSYLRRQGREVNTEAFF. The DNA for the CDR3 is TGTGCCAGCAGTTATCTTCGACGACAGGGAAGGGAAGTGAACACTGAAGCTTTCTTT.

V usage is TRBV7-2 and J usage is TRBJ2-2, with TRBD2 matching 9 bases. The CDR3 totals 14 residues. Germline V gene data show CDR1 as SGHTA and CDR2 as FQGNSA. V gave up 3 bases and J gave up 6 bases; unmatched junction bases: 2. The CDR3 loop reads CASSLLAGAGELFF. The CDR3 bases are TGTGCCAGCAGCTTGTTAGCGGGGGCCGGGGAGCTGTTTTTT.

This rearrangement joins TRBV19 to TRBJ2-7; TRBD2 matches 8 bases. In germline, CDR1 is LNHDA, CDR2 SQIVND (reference sequence). This CDR3 contains 14 residues. V was clipped by 2 bases and J by 6 bases; unmatched bases: 6. The CDR3 nucleotides are TGTGCCAGTAGTATAAAGGGACTAGTAGGCGAGCAGTACTTC. Translated, it gives CASSIKGLVGEQYF.

For the CDR3, the DNA is TGTGCCAGTCGTGATAGGACAGGGGTTAATGAAAAACTGTTTTTT. Its protein is CASRDRTGVNEKLFF. The J gene is TRBJ1-4, the V gene TRBV19; TRBD1 aligns across 9 bases. Losses at the gene ends were 8 bases for V and 4 bases for J; bases not matched to a gene: 8. The CDR3 is made up of 15 amino acids. Germline V lookup: CDR1 LNHDA, CDR2 SQIVND (reference sequence).

This rearrangement joins TRBV5-1 to TRBJ1-2, with a possible D match to TRBD1 (5 bases). V lost 0 bases and J lost 5, with 8 bases in between. CDR3 length: 13 residues. Germline V gives CDR1 SGHRS, CDR2 YFSETQ. CDR3 region: CASSLEGRYGYTF. The CDR3 nucleotides read TGCGCCAGCAGCTTGGAGGGGAGGTATGGCTACACCTTC.

This clone was seen once. The rearrangement links TRBV3-1 (or the pseudogene TRBV3-2) to TRBJ2-1; TRBD2 might be the D (6 bases). With 5 bases removed from V and 0 bases from J, the gap between germline ends came to 11 bases. Per germline, CDR1 LGHDT and CDR2 YNNKEL (reference sequence). This CDR3 is 15 amino acids long. DNA of the CDR3: TGTGCCAGCAGCGTACGGGGGAGCTCCTACAATGAGCAGTTCTTC. Translation gives CASSVRGSSYNEQFF.

The genes are TRBV28 and TRBJ2-3, with D perhaps matching TRBD1 (5 bases). V lost 4 bases, J lost 0 bases, and 11 bases lay in between. The CDR3 has 15 residues. The germline CDR1 and CDR2 sequences are MDHEN and SYDVKM. The CDR3 reads CASSSGATSTDTQYF. DNA for the CDR3: TGTGCCAGCAGTTCTGGGGCCACTAGCACAGATACGCAGTATTTT.

V usage is TRBV11-1 and J usage is TRBJ1-6; D unresolved. In germline, CDR1 is SGHAT, CDR2 FQDESV (reference sequence). V shed 0 bases and J shed 10 bases, with 16 bases lying between them. This CDR3 comprises 16 residues. DNA of the CDR3: TGTGCCAGCAGCTTAGCTTCCTCCGTCGGGAGATCACCCCTCCACTTT. This encodes CASSLASSVGRSPLHF.

The rearrangement joins TRBV19 to TRBJ1-2, with 10 bases matching TRBD1. This CDR3 comprises 14 residues. Unmatched junction bases numbered 6, after V lost 6 bases and J lost 5 bases. Germline V gene data show CDR1 as LNHDA and CDR2 as SQIVND (reference sequence). CDR3 in amino acids: CASRPTGGFYGYTF. The CDR3 bases are TGTGCCAGTAGACCGACAGGGGGCTTTTATGGCTACACCTTC.

V and J are TRBV28 and TRBJ1-5; D gene uncertain. Germline-derived CDR1 and CDR2 are MDHEN and SYDVKM. V lost 3 bases, J lost 7 bases, and 22 bases lay in between. The CDR3 loop spans 17 amino acids. DNA for the CDR3: TGTGCCAGCAGTTTTCCCCCCGAGGTCGTTACAGTCCAGCCCCAGCATTTT. Its translation is CASSFPPEVVTVQPQHF.

The genes are TRBV23-1 and TRBJ2-7; D perhaps matches TRBD2 (5 bases). TRBV23-1 is sorted into the ORF group, with uncertain function. The V gene lost 4 bases and the J gene lost 1 base, with 14 bases spanning the gap. This CDR3 has 15 residues. CDR3 sequence: CASSPLVGESYEQYF. For the CDR3, the DNA is TGCGCCAGCAGTCCGCTGGTCGGGGAGTCCTACGAGCAGTACTTC.

J is TRBJ1-3 and V is TRBV7-9; 7 nucleotides match TRBD1. This CDR3 contains 15 residues. Unmatched junction bases numbered 4, after V lost 3 bases and J lost 2 bases. Germline V lookup: CDR1 SEHNR, CDR2 FQNEAQ (reference sequence). In DNA, the CDR3 is TGTGCCAGCAGCTTCCAAGGGACAGCTGGAAACACCATATATTTT. It specifies CASSFQGTAGNTIYF.

This clone was seen once. This chain uses TRBV28 with TRBJ1-1; a weak D match, TRBD1 (6 bases). CDR3 length equals 14 residues. The V end lost 6 bases, the J end lost 2 bases, and 13 bases lay between the germline ends. The germline CDR1 and CDR2 sequences are MDHEN and SYDVKM. In DNA, the CDR3 is TGTGCCAGCAGAGGGGGTGGCGGAAACACTGAAGCTTTCTTT. This codes for CASRGGGGNTEAFF.

The gene calls are TRBV20-1 and TRBJ1-2; no firm D call. CDR3 length: 10 amino acids. V was clipped by 1 base and J by 8 bases, with 5 bases between them. CDR1 DFQATT and CDR2 SNEGSKA come from the germline V gene (reference sequence). The CDR3 sequence is CSARAPGYTF. DNA of the CDR3: TGCAGTGCTAGAGCCCCCGGCTACACCTTC.

V is TRBV6-2 or TRBV6-3 and J is TRBJ1-4, with D possibly TRBD1 on 5 matching bases. Trimming stripped 4 bases from V and 7 bases from J, with 13 bases between. Per the germline V gene, CDR1 is MNHEY and CDR2 is SVGEGT. The CDR3 is made up of 14 amino acids. The CDR3 DNA sequence: TGTGCCAGCAGTTCCGCAGGGCCCCTTGAAAAACTGTTTTTT. Translating it yields CASSSAGPLEKLFF.

The gene calls are TRBV25-1 and TRBJ1-1; possible D gene TRBD1, 5 bases. CDR1 is MGHDK, CDR2 SYGVNS, per germline. The CDR3 is 17 amino acids. The V and J ends lost 5 bases and 1 base respectively, with 20 bases between them. The CDR3: CASSSLSGQGSNTEAFF. The CDR3 nucleotides read TGTGCCAGCAGTTCCTTATCGGGGCAGGGATCGAACACTGAAGCTTTCTTT.

V usage is TRBV15 and J usage is TRBJ2-1, with D uncertain. Trimming pared 1 base from V and 4 bases from J, leaving 11 bases between. The CDR3 totals 15 residues. Looked up from germline, CDR1 is LNHNV and CDR2 is YYDKDF (reference sequence). DNA for the CDR3: TGTGCCACCAGCAGAGGGGCATTAACGTACAATGAGCAGTTCTTC. It codes for CATSRGALTYNEQFF.

The chain is built from TRBV7-2 and TRBJ1-2, with TRBD1 identical over 10 bases. CDR3 length: 15 amino acids. The J segment lost 4 bases and the V segment lost 3 bases, leaving 5 bases of the junction unmatched. Germline V gene sequence: CDR1 SGHTA, CDR2 FQGNSA. The CDR3 region has the DNA TGTGCCAGCAGCTTGCGGACAGGGGGTGGCTATGGCTACACCTTC. Amino acids: CASSLRTGGGYGYTF.

The chain uses TRBV29-1 and TRBJ1-2; D is unresolved. V shed 3 bases and J shed 7 bases, with 15 bases lying between them. The CDR3 is 13 residues long. Germline CDR1 and CDR2: SQVTM and ANQGSEA. The CDR3 loop is CSVDGTHGSGYTF. CDR3 bases: TGCAGCGTTGATGGAACTCACGGGAGTGGCTACACCTTC.

The chain combines TRBV5-4 with TRBJ1-1; 9 bases are shared with TRBD1. J gave up 2 bases and V 4 bases, and 6 bases lay outside the gene matches. CDR1 is SGHNT, CDR2 YYREEE, per germline (reference sequence). The CDR3 totals 15 residues. The CDR3 loop is CASSGGQGRNTEAFF. Written as DNA, the CDR3 is TGTGCCAGCAGCGGAGGACAGGGGCGAAACACTGAAGCTTTCTTT.

The rearrangement uses TRBV18 and TRBJ2-1; D unclear. Germline CDR1 is KGHSH and CDR2 is LQKENI. This CDR3 spans 14 amino acids. Trimming removed 1 base at V and 9 bases at J, with 13 bases between. CDR3 nucleotides: TGTGCCAGCTCACCACTGCCCCCACCCGGTGAGCAGTTCTTC. Amino acid sequence: CASSPLPPPGEQFF.

Details on this clone: A junction end diverges from the germline sequence, so it may reflect a read error. This chain joins TRBV7-7 and TRBJ2-5, with 7 nucleotides matching TRBD2. Per germline, CDR1 SSHAT and CDR2 FNYEAQ (reference sequence). The CDR3 has 16 residues. Here the CDR3 reads CASSLGGLGGQETQYF. The CDR3 DNA follows: TGTGCTAGCAGCTTAGGAGGACTAGGTGGCCAAGAGACCCAGTACTTC.

This clone appeared a few times. The rearrangement joins TRBV9 to TRBJ1-5; a weak D match, TRBD1 (6 bases). CDR1 and CDR2 from the germline V gene are SGDLS and YYNGEE. This CDR3 has 15 residues. V was cut by 0 bases and J by 6 bases, with 13 bases left in between. The CDR3 protein is CASSVEGTPTQPQHF. The CDR3 DNA is TGTGCCAGCAGCGTAGAGGGGACACCAACTCAGCCCCAGCATTTT.

The chain joins TRBV5-6 to TRBJ2-3, with 10 bases matching TRBD2. The ends lost 6 bases at V and 1 base at J; junction bases unmatched: 11. The germline V gene has CDR1 SGHDT and CDR2 YYEEEE. The CDR3 totals 17 residues. As DNA, the CDR3 is TGTGCCAGCAACCGAAAAACCGGGACTAGCGGCACAGATACGCAGTATTTT. This encodes CASNRKTGTSGTDTQYF.

The J gene is TRBJ2-7, the V gene TRBV4-1; 8 bases line up with TRBD2. The end of the DNA aligns better with TRBJ2-1, so the J call may be wrong. Germline CDR1 MGHRA, CDR2 YSYEKL. There are 16 residues in the CDR3. The CDR3 here is CASSPRGLAGYNEQFF. CDR3 in DNA: TGCGCCAGCAGCCCACGTGGACTAGCAGGATACAATGAGCAGTTCTTC.

The V call is TRBV13, the J call TRBJ1-2; 10 nucleotides line up with TRBD1. Per the germline V gene, CDR1 is PRHDT and CDR2 is FYEKMQ (reference sequence). Losses at the gene ends were 0 bases for V and 8 bases for J; bases not matched to a gene: 3. The CDR3 loop spans 14 amino acids. For the CDR3, the DNA is TGTGCCAGCAGCTTAGGAGACAGGGGGCACGGCTACACCTTC. Protein product: CASSLGDRGHGYTF.

V usage is TRBV5-4 and J usage is TRBJ2-7; D gene uncertain. V lost 5 bases and J 5 bases, leaving 17 bases between the germline ends. This CDR3 is built from 14 residues. Germline loops: CDR1 SGHNT, CDR2 YYREEE (reference sequence). CDR3 DNA sequence: TGTGCCAGCAGGTTCGCACTTAGCAATGACGAGCAGTACTTC. This translates into CASRFALSNDEQYF.

This clone is a singleton in its sample. This CDR3 reads CASSLDRGVPYEQYF. CDR3 nucleotides: TGTGCCAGCAGTCTTGACAGGGGGGTACCATACGAGCAGTACTTC. The chain has TRBV6-5 and TRBJ2-7, with TRBD1 matching over 9 bases. Trimming at V came to 5 bases and at J to 4 bases, leaving 9 bases not matched to a gene. Germline V gene data show CDR1 as MNHEY and CDR2 as SVGAGI. The CDR3 sequence is 15 residues long.